These T cell receptor beta chains were read from a single sample in a study of cytomegalovirus exposure and HLA in healthy donors. Only in-frame clones appear in the TCRdb table, and some are missing; sequencing was by immunoSEQ multiplex PCR. The table lists over 130,000 clones, roughly three fifths of them singletons, with roughly 1.9% in the top ten. The specimen sequenced was PBMCs. The receptors were gathered from a male donor in good health and CMV-seronegative. CDR3s include the opening cysteine and the closing phenylalanine or tryptophan. The D gene is left open where the match is weak. Expanded clones get a size class; other rows say once, few or many, or leave the size out.

cdr3_aa: CASSGGDRGSNTEAFF
cdr3_nt: TGTGCCAGCAGCGGAGGGGACAGGGGGTCGAACACTGAAGCTTTCTTT
d_call: TRBD1
clone_size: NA
v_call: TRBV7-2
j_call: TRBJ1-1

cdr3_aa: CASSGRTGYAGYTF
cdr3_nt: TGTGCCAGCAGCGGGAGGACAGGGTACGCTGGCTACACCTTC
d_call: TRBD1
clone_size: NA
v_call: TRBV7-9
j_call: TRBJ1-2

cdr3_aa: CASSPESRTGVNSPLHF
cdr3_nt: TGTGCCAGCAGCCCTGAATCCCGGACAGGGGTTAATTCACCCCTCCACTTT
d_call: TRBD1
clone_size: few
v_call: TRBV7-2
j_call: TRBJ1-6

cdr3_aa: CASSFRTGVPYNEQFF
cdr3_nt: TGTGCCAGCAGCTTTAGGACAGGAGTCCCCTACAATGAGCAGTTCTTC
d_call: TRBD1
clone_size: NA
v_call: TRBV5-6
j_call: TRBJ2-1

cdr3_aa: CASSMAHDNSPLHF
cdr3_nt: TGTGCCAGCAGCATGGCACATGATAATTCACCCCTCCACTTT
d_call: NA
clone_size: few
v_call: TRBV11-2
j_call: TRBJ1-6

cdr3_aa: CASSHKQGRKNNEQFF
cdr3_nt: TGTGCCAGCAGCCATAAACAGGGGCGGAAAAACAATGAGCAGTTCTTC
d_call: TRBD1
clone_size: NA
v_call: TRBV13
j_call: TRBJ2-1

cdr3_aa: CASTEGTEAFF
cdr3_nt: TGTGCCAGCACTGAGGGCACTGAAGCTTTCTTT
d_call: NA
clone_size: NA
v_call: TRBV28
j_call: TRBJ1-1

cdr3_aa: CASSRLNTGELFF
cdr3_nt: TGTGCCAGTAGCCGACTGAACACCGGGGAGCTGTTTTTT
d_call: NA
clone_size: few
v_call: TRBV19
j_call: TRBJ2-2

cdr3_aa: CASRRQGDPRGTQYF
cdr3_nt: TGTGCCAGCAGACGACAGGGCGACCCTAGGGGGACCCAGTACTTC
d_call: TRBD1
clone_size: NA
v_call: TRBV7-2
j_call: TRBJ2-5

cdr3_aa: CASSLPRGLRTDTQYF
cdr3_nt: TGTGCCAGCAGCTTGCCTCGCGGACTCCGCACAGATACGCAGTATTTT
d_call: NA
clone_size: few
v_call: TRBV5-5
j_call: TRBJ2-3

cdr3_aa: CASSQGVYTEAFF
cdr3_nt: TGCGCCAGCAGCCAGGGAGTGTACACTGAAGCTTTCTTT
d_call: NA
clone_size: few
v_call: TRBV4-3
j_call: TRBJ1-1

cdr3_aa: CASSLNPRGNTGELFF
cdr3_nt: TGTGCCAGCAGCTTGAATCCCAGGGGAAACACCGGGGAGCTGTTTTTT
d_call: NA
clone_size: NA
v_call: TRBV7-7
j_call: TRBJ2-2

cdr3_aa: CASSVGLASGELFF
cdr3_nt: TGTGCCAGCAGCGTAGGGCTAGCCAGCGGGGAGCTGTTTTTT
d_call: NA
clone_size: once
v_call: TRBV9
j_call: TRBJ2-2

cdr3_aa: CASSITGSSYNEQFF
cdr3_nt: TGTGCCAGCTCCATAACAGGGTCGTCCTACAATGAGCAGTTCTTC
d_call: NA
clone_size: NA
v_call: TRBV18
j_call: TRBJ2-1

cdr3_aa: CASSLPGGKAYEQYF
cdr3_nt: TGTGCCAGCAGTTTACCAGGGGGCAAAGCTTACGAGCAGTACTTC
d_call: TRBD1
clone_size: NA
v_call: TRBV27
j_call: TRBJ2-7

cdr3_aa: CASSLRGYSNQPQHF
cdr3_nt: TGTGCCAGCAGCTTGAGAGGGTATAGCAATCAGCCCCAGCATTTT
d_call: NA
clone_size: NA
v_call: TRBV5-4
j_call: TRBJ1-5

cdr3_aa: CASSPGSGDREQYF
cdr3_nt: TGTGCCAGCAGCCCTGGTAGCGGGGATCGCGAGCAGTACTTC
d_call: TRBD2
clone_size: NA
v_call: TRBV5-6
j_call: TRBJ2-7

cdr3_aa: CASRLTGNQPQHF
cdr3_nt: TGTGCCAGCAGGTTGACAGGCAACCAGCCCCAGCATTTT
d_call: NA
clone_size: NA
v_call: TRBV6-5
j_call: TRBJ1-5

cdr3_aa: CASSLSRLPNTEAFF
cdr3_nt: TGTGCCAGCAGTTTAAGCCGGTTGCCGAACACTGAAGCTTTCTTT
d_call: NA
clone_size: NA
v_call: TRBV28
j_call: TRBJ1-1

cdr3_aa: CASSPTGTREKLFF
cdr3_nt: TGTGCCAGTAGCCCGACAGGGACGCGCGAAAAACTGTTTTTT
d_call: TRBD1
clone_size: NA
v_call: TRBV19
j_call: TRBJ1-4

cdr3_aa: CASSLRGQKNTEAFF
cdr3_nt: TGTGCCAGCAGCTTAAGGGGTCAGAAGAACACTGAAGCTTTCTTT
d_call: NA
clone_size: NA
v_call: TRBV11-2
j_call: TRBJ1-1

cdr3_aa: CASSLSRLAGAYEQYF
cdr3_nt: TGTGCCAGCAGCTTAAGTAGACTAGCGGGGGCCTACGAGCAGTACTTC
d_call: TRBD2
clone_size: few
v_call: TRBV7-9
j_call: TRBJ2-7

cdr3_aa: CASSSGGWDEQFF
cdr3_nt: TGTGCCAGCAGCTCGGGGGGGTGGGATGAGCAGTTCTTC
d_call: TRBD2
clone_size: NA
v_call: TRBV11-3
j_call: TRBJ2-1

cdr3_aa: CASSLGQDNSPLHF
cdr3_nt: TGCGCCAGCAGCTTGGGACAGGATAATTCACCCCTCCACTTT
d_call: NA
clone_size: NA
v_call: TRBV5-1
j_call: TRBJ1-6

cdr3_aa: CASSVGGMNEAFF
cdr3_nt: TGTGCCAGCAGCGTAGGGGGCATGAATGAAGCTTTCTTT
d_call: NA
clone_size: many
v_call: TRBV9
j_call: TRBJ1-1

cdr3_aa: CASRGQGARQPQHF
cdr3_nt: TGTGCCTCGAGGGGCCAGGGGGCGAGGCAGCCCCAGCATTTT
d_call: TRBD1
clone_size: few
v_call: TRBV6-5
j_call: TRBJ1-5

cdr3_aa: CASSFDRRNNSPLHF
cdr3_nt: TGTGCCAGCAGCTTCGACAGGAGGAATAATTCACCCCTCCACTTT
d_call: NA
clone_size: few
v_call: TRBV11-2
j_call: TRBJ1-6

cdr3_aa: CASSLVGAGWENIQYF
cdr3_nt: TGTGCCAGCAGCTTAGTAGGGGCTGGGTGGGAAAACATTCAGTACTTC
d_call: NA
clone_size: few
v_call: TRBV7-2
j_call: TRBJ2-4

cdr3_aa: CASRIPGNTEAFF
cdr3_nt: TGTGCCAGCAGGATCCCGGGGAACACTGAAGCTTTCTTT
d_call: NA
clone_size: few
v_call: TRBV2
j_call: TRBJ1-1

cdr3_aa: CASSESSGNYEQYF
cdr3_nt: TGCGCCAGCAGTGAGAGTAGCGGGAACTACGAGCAGTACTTC
d_call: TRBD2
clone_size: NA
v_call: TRBV10-1
j_call: TRBJ2-7

cdr3_aa: CASSPTSRDSSYEQYF
cdr3_nt: TGTGCCAGCTCACCTACGTCCCGGGACTCCTCCTACGAGCAGTACTTC
d_call: NA
clone_size: NA
v_call: TRBV18
j_call: TRBJ2-7

cdr3_aa: CASSYYGYTEAFF
cdr3_nt: TGTGCCAGCAGCTACTACGGGTACACTGAAGCTTTCTTT
d_call: NA
clone_size: NA
v_call: TRBV11-3
j_call: TRBJ1-1

cdr3_aa: CASSRDWGEETQYF
cdr3_nt: TGCGCCAGCAGCCGGGACTGGGGGGAAGAGACCCAGTACTTC
d_call: NA
clone_size: NA
v_call: TRBV4-1
j_call: TRBJ2-5

cdr3_aa: CAISDKGGSYNEQFF
cdr3_nt: TGTGCCATCAGTGATAAAGGGGGTTCCTACAATGAGCAGTTCTTC
d_call: NA
clone_size: once
v_call: TRBV10-3
j_call: TRBJ2-1

cdr3_aa: CASSSSGDYYEQYF
cdr3_nt: TGTGCCAGCAGCTCCTCCGGGGATTACTACGAGCAGTACTTC
d_call: NA
clone_size: few
v_call: TRBV7-6
j_call: TRBJ2-7

cdr3_aa: CSVGDGDSYEQYF
cdr3_nt: TGCAGCGTTGGCGACGGGGACTCCTACGAGCAGTACTTC
d_call: NA
clone_size: few
v_call: TRBV29-1
j_call: TRBJ2-7

cdr3_aa: CASRALTGGEQYF
cdr3_nt: TGTGCCAGCAGGGCCCTGACAGGGGGCGAGCAGTACTTC
d_call: TRBD1
clone_size: NA
v_call: TRBV6-1
j_call: TRBJ2-7

cdr3_aa: CASSSTGGPTDTQYF
cdr3_nt: TGTGCCAGTAGTTCGACCGGGGGGCCAACAGATACGCAGTATTTT
d_call: NA
clone_size: NA
v_call: TRBV19
j_call: TRBJ2-3

cdr3_aa: CASRALAGTATGELFF
cdr3_nt: TGTGCCAGCAGAGCCCTAGCGGGAACCGCCACCGGGGAGCTGTTTTTT
d_call: TRBD2
clone_size: once
v_call: TRBV2
j_call: TRBJ2-2

cdr3_aa: CASSPDRLNYGYTF
cdr3_nt: TGTGCCAGTAGCCCGGACAGGCTTAACTATGGCTACACCTTC
d_call: TRBD1
clone_size: NA
v_call: TRBV19
j_call: TRBJ1-2

cdr3_aa: CSARRGEKLFF
cdr3_nt: TGCAGTGCTAGAAGGGGTGAAAAACTGTTTTTT
d_call: NA
clone_size: NA
v_call: TRBV20-1
j_call: TRBJ1-4

cdr3_aa: CASSQDPTLISTGELFF
cdr3_nt: TGCGCCAGCAGCCAAGACCCGACTTTAATCTCCACCGGGGAGCTGTTTTTT
d_call: NA
clone_size: NA
v_call: TRBV4-1
j_call: TRBJ2-2

cdr3_aa: CASSPGQGGEQYF
cdr3_nt: TGTGCCAGCTCACCGGGACAGGGAGGAGAGCAGTACTTC
d_call: TRBD1
clone_size: NA
v_call: TRBV18
j_call: TRBJ2-7

cdr3_aa: CSVTPGQGDNEQFF
cdr3_nt: TGCAGCGTTACACCGGGACAAGGAGACAATGAGCAGTTCTTC
d_call: NA
clone_size: NA
v_call: TRBV29-1
j_call: TRBJ2-1

cdr3_aa: CASSARQGVSYEQYF
cdr3_nt: TGCGCCAGCAGCGCTCGACAGGGCGTCTCCTACGAGCAGTACTTC
d_call: TRBD1
clone_size: few
v_call: TRBV5-1
j_call: TRBJ2-7

cdr3_aa: CASSYSRQRNTEAFF
cdr3_nt: TGTGCCAGCAGTTACAGCAGACAGAGGAACACTGAAGCTTTCTTT
d_call: NA
clone_size: NA
v_call: TRBV6-5
j_call: TRBJ1-1